This TCR beta chain was profiled in a study of cytomegalovirus exposure and HLA in healthy donors. Study-wide results and caveats: As was reported, the HLA-A and HLA-B alleles of most subjects were accurately predicted from TCR beta sequences. Three CMV-associated chains were confirmed in vitro to be specific for CMV antigens. Prior analysis indicated that the majority of TCR beta V segments exhibited productivity approximately 87% or approximately 30% of the time.

V dropped 1 base and J dropped 7 bases, with 4 bases sitting between them. Germline loops: CDR1 MNHNS, CDR2 SASEGT. The CDR3 totals 11 residues. Remarks on this clone: Its antigen is still unknown.

The donors gave bone marrow, and they were healthy. PCR used 60 Vbeta primers and 13 Jbeta primers. Data came from immunoSEQ multiplex PCR; TCRdb stores just in-frame clones and leaves some out. The sample has about 210,000 clones; under 85% are singletons. The sequence came from a woman between 45 and 65 years old in good health and CMV-seropositive. The specimen sequenced was PBMCs. This chain uses TRBV6-1 with TRBJ1-1, with D unclear. CDR3 coding DNA: TGTGCCAGCAGTGAAGTCGGTGAAGCTTTCTTT. Protein product: CASSEVGEAFF.